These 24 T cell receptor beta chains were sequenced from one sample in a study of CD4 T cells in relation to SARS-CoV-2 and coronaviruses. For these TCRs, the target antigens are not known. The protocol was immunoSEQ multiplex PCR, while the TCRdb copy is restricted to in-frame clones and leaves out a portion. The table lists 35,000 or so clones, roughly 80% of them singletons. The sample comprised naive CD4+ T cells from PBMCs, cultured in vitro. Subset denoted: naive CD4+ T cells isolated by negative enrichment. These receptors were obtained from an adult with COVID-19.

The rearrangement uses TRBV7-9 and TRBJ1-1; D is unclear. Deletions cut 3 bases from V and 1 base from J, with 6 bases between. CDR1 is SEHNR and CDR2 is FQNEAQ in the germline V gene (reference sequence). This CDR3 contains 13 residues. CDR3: CASSFARNTEAFF. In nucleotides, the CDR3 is TGTGCCAGCAGCTTTGCGAGGAACACTGAAGCTTTCTTT.

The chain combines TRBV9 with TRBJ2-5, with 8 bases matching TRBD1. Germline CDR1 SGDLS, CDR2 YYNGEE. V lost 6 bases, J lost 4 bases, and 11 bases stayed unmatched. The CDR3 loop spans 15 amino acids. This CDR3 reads CASTLGLQGGETQYF. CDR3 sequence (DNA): TGTGCCAGCACCCTAGGGTTACAGGGGGGAGAGACCCAGTACTTC.

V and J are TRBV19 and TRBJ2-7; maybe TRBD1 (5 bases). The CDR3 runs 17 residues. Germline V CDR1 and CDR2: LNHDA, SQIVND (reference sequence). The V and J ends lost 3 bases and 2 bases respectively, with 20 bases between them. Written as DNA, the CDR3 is TGTGCCAGTAGTATTTCTACAGGACGGACCAAAACCTACGAGCAGTACTTC. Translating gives CASSISTGRTKTYEQYF.

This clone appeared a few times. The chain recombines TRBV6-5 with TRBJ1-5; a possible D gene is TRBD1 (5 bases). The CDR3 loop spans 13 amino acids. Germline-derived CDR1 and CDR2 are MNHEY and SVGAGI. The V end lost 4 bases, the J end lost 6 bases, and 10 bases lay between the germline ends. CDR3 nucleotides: TGTGCCAGCAGTTCTGCAGGGTTTCAGCCCCAGCATTTT. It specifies CASSSAGFQPQHF.

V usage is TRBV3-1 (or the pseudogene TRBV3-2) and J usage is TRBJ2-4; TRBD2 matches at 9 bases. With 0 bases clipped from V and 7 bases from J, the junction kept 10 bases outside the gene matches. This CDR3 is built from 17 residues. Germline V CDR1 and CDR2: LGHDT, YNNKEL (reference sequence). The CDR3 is CASSQDLAAGGPNIQYF. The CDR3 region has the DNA TGTGCCAGCAGCCAAGATCTTGCAGCGGGAGGCCCCAACATTCAGTACTTC.

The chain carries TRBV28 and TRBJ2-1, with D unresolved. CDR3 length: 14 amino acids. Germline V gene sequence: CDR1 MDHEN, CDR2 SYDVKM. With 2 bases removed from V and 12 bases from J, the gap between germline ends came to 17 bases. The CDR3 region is CASSLRQQTGRQFF. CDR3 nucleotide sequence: TGTGCCAGCAGTTTACGACAACAGACGGGCCGGCAGTTCTTC. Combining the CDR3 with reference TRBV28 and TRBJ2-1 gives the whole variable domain DVKVTQSSRYLVKRTGEKVFLECVQDMDHENMFWYRQDPGLGLRLIYFSYDVKMKEKGDIPEGYSVSREKKERFSLILESASTNQTSMYLCASSLRQQTGRQFFGPGTRLTVL.

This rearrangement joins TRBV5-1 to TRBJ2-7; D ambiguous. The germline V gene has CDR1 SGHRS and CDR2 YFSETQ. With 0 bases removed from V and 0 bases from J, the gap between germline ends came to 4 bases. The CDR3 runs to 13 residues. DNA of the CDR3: TGCGCCAGCAGCTTGGGACACTCCTACGAGCAGTACTTC. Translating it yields CASSLGHSYEQYF. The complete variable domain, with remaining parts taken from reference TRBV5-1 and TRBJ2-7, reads KAGVTQTPRYLIKTRGQQVTLSCSPISGHRSVSWYQQTPGQGLQFLFEYFSETQRNKGNFPGRFSGRQFSNSRSEMNVSTLELGDSALYLCASSLGHSYEQYFGPGTRLTVT.

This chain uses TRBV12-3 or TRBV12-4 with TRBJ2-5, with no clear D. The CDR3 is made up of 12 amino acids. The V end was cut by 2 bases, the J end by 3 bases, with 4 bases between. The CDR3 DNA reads TGTGCCAGCAGTTTAAGCGAAGAGACCCAGTACTTC. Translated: CASSLSEETQYF.

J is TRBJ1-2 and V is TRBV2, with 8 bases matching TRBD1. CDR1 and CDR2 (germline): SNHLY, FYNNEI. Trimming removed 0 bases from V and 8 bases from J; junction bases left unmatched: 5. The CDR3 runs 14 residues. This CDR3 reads CASSEARTGKGYTF. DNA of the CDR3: TGTGCCAGCAGTGAAGCCCGGACAGGGAAAGGCTACACCTTC.

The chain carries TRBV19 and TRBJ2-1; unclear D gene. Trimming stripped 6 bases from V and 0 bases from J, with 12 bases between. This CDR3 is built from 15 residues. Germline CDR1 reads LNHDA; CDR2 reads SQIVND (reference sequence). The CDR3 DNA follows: TGTGCCAGTAGCACGGACGGGCGCTCCTACAATGAGCAGTTCTTC. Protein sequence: CASSTDGRSYNEQFF.

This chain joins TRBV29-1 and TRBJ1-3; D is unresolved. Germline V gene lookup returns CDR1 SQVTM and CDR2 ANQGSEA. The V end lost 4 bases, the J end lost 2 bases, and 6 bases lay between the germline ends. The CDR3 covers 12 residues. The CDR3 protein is CSVVWTGNTIYF. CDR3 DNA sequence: TGCAGCGTTGTGTGGACTGGAAACACCATATATTTT.

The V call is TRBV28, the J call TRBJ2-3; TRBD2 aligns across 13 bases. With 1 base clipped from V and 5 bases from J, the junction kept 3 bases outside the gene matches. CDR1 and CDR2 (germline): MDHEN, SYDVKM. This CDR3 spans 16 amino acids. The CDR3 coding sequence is TGTGCCAGCAGTTTATTGACTAGCGGGAGGAAAGATACGCAGTATTTT. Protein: CASSLLTSGRKDTQYF.

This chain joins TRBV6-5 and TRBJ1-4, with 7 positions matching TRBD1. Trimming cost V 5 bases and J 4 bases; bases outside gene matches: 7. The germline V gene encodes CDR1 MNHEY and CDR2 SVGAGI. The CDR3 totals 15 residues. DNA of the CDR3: TGTGCCAGCAGTCTACAGGGGTTGCGTAATGAAAAACTGTTTTTT. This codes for CASSLQGLRNEKLFF.

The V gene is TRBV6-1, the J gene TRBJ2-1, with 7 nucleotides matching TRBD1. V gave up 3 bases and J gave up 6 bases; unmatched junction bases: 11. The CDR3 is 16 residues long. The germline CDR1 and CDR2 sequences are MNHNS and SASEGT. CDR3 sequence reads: CASSESGQSLFNEQFF. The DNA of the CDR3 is TGTGCCAGCAGTGAGTCGGGACAGTCCCTTTTCAATGAGCAGTTCTTC.

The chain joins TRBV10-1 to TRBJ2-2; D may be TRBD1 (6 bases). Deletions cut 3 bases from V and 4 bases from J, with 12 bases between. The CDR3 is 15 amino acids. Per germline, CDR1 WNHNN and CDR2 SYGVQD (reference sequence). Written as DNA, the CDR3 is TGCGCCAGCAGTGATTCAGGGGCAAGCACCGGGGAGCTGTTTTTT. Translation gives CASSDSGASTGELFF.

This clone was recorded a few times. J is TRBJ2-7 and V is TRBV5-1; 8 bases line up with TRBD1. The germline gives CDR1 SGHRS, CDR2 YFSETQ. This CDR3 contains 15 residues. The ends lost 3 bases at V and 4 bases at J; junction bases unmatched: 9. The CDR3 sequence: CASSSPGQESYEQYF. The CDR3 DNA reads TGCGCCAGCAGCTCGCCGGGACAGGAGTCGTACGAGCAGTACTTC.

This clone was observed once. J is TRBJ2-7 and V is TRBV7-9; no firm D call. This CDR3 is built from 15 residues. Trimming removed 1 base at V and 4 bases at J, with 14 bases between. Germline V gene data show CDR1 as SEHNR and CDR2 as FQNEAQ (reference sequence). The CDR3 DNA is TGTGCCAGCAGCTTAGGACACCAGCCCCATTACGAGCAGTACTTC. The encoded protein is CASSLGHQPHYEQYF.

CDR3 region: CASRFSGTKNNEQFF. CDR3 in DNA: TGTGCCAGCAGATTTTCCGGGACTAAGAACAATGAGCAGTTCTTC. V is TRBV7-2 and J is TRBJ2-1; TRBD2 aligns across 7 bases. The germline V gene encodes CDR1 SGHTA and CDR2 FQGNSA. With V trimmed by 6 bases and J by 5 bases, 10 bases remained unmatched. The CDR3 spans 15 residues.

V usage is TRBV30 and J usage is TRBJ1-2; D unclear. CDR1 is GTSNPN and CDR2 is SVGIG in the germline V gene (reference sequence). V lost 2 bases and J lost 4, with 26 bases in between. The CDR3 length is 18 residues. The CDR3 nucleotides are TGTGCCTGGAGTAGTGTTCGGACCTACCCCACCGTTGGCTATGGCTACACCTTC. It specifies CAWSSVRTYPTVGYGYTF.

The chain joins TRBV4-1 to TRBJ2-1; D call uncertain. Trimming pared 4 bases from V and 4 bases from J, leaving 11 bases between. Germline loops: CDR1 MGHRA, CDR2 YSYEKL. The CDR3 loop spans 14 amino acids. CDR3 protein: CASSPEGIYNEQFF. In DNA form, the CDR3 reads TGCGCCAGCAGCCCTGAAGGGATTTACAATGAGCAGTTCTTC.

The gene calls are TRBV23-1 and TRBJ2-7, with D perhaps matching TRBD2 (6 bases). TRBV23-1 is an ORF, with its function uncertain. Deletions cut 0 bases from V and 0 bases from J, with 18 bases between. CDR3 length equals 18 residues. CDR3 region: CASSQSTSPRTNSYEQYF. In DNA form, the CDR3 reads TGCGCCAGCAGTCAATCGACTAGTCCCAGGACCAACTCCTACGAGCAGTACTTC.

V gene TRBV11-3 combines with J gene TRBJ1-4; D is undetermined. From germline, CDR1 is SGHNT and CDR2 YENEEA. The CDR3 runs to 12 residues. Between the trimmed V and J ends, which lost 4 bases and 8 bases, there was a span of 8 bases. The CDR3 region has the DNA TGTGCCAGCAGCTCCCCCACAGAAAAACTGTTTTTT. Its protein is CASSSPTEKLFF.

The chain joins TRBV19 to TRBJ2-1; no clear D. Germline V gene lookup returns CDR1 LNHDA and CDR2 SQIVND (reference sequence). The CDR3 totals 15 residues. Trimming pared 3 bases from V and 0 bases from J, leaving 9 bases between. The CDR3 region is CASSISSVSYNEQFF. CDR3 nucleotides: TGTGCCAGTAGTATCTCTAGTGTCTCCTACAATGAGCAGTTCTTC.

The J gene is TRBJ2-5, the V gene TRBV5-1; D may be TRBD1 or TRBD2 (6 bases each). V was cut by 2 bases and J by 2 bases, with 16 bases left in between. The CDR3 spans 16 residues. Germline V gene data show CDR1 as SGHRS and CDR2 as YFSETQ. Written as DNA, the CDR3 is TGCGCCAGCAGCTTAGCTAGGGGGGCCTCTCAAGAGACCCAGTACTTC. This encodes CASSLARGASQETQYF.